This T cell receptor (beta chain) was captured in a study of blood T cell repertoires in COVID-19. As for the study in general: Sources were T cells, B-cell-depleted T cells, or PBMCs; the material itself was cDNA or gDNA.

Trimming pared 4 bases from V and 7 bases from J, leaving 13 bases between. Germline CDR1 reads SGHRS; CDR2 reads YFSETQ. CDR3 size: 13 residues. Original methodology: Reference gene primers were amplified, and this amplification served to estimate nucleated cell counts. The protocol was immunoSEQ multiplex PCR, while the TCRdb copy is restricted to in-frame clones and leaves out a portion. V, J and clone size are taken as reported in that table, and D and trimming were inferred from the DNA itself. The top ten hold more than 7% of the sample, which has 85,000 to 100,000 clones, 65% to 90% seen once.

The V gene is TRBV5-1, the J gene TRBJ2-3, with D possibly TRBD2 on 5 matching bases. The receptor's source is a man in his fifties or sixties with acute or convalescent COVID-19. The sequenced sample consisted of peripheral blood. The CDR3 DNA sequence: TGCGCCAGCAGCAAGTTCTCGGGGAATACGCAGTATTTT. Amino acid sequence: CASSKFSGNTQYF. Variable domain in full (rest from reference TRBV5-1 and TRBJ2-3): KAGVTQTPRYLIKTRGQQVTLSCSPISGHRSVSWYQQTPGQGLQFLFEYFSETQRNKGNFPGRFSGRQFSNSRSEMNVSTLELGDSALYLCASSKFSGNTQYFGPGTRLTVL.